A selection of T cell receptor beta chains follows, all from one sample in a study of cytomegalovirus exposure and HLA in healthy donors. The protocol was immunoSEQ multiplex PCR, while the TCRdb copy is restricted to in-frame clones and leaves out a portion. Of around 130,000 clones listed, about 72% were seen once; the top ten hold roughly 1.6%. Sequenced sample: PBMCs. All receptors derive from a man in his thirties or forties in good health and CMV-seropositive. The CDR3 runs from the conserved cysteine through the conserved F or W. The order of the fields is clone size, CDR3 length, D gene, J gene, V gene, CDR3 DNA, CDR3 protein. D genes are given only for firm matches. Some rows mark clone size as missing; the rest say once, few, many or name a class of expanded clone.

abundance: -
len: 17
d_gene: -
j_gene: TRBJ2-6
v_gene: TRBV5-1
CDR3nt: TGCGCCAGCAGCTTGGATCCCCTCCTCTCTGGGGCCAACGTCCTGACTTTC
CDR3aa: CASSLDPLLSGANVLTF

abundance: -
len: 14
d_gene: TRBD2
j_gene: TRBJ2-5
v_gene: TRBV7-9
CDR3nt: TGTGCCAGCAGCTTGGGGGACTACAAAGAGACCCAGTACTTC
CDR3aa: CASSLGDYKETQYF

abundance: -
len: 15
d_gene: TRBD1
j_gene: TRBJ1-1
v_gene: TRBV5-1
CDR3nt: TGCGCCAGCAGCTTGGCGCAGGGGGCCAACACTGAAGCTTTCTTT
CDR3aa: CASSLAQGANTEAFF

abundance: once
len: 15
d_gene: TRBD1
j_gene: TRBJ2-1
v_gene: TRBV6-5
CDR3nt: TGTGCCAGCAGACATACCGGGACAGGGGCCAATGAGCAGTTCTTC
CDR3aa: CASRHTGTGANEQFF

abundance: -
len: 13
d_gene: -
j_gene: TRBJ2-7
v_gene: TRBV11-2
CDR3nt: TGTGCCAGCAGCTTAGATCTTGCGGCGGAGCAGTACTTC
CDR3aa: CASSLDLAAEQYF

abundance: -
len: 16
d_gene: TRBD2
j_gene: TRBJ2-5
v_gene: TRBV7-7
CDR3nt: TGTGCTAGCAGCCTCCGTCTAGCGGGAGATGGGGAGACCCAGTACTTC
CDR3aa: CASSLRLAGDGETQYF

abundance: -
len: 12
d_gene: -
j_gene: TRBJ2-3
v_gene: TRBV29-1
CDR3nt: TGCAGCGTTGCAGGGGTGTCAGATACGCAGTATTTT
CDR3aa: CSVAGVSDTQYF

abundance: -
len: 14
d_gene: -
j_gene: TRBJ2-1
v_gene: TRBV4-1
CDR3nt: TGCGCCAGCAGCCAAAAATCTAGCGCCAAGGAGCAGTTCTTC
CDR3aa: CASSQKSSAKEQFF

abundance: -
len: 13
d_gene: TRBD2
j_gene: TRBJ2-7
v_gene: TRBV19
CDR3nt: TGTGCCACTGAGGAGCGGGAGGGGTACGAGCAGTACTTC
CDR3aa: CATEEREGYEQYF

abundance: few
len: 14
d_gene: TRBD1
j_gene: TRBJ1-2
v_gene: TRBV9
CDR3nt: TGTGCCAGCAGCGCGACAGGGGGGAACTATGGCTACACCTTC
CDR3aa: CASSATGGNYGYTF

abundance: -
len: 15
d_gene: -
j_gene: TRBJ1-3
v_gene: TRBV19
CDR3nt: TGTGCCAGTAGCCGCGGGATGAGCTCTGGAAACACCATATATTTT
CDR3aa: CASSRGMSSGNTIYF

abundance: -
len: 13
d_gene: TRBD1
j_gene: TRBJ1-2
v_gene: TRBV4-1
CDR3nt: TGCGCCAGCGGTACAGGGGTTAACTATGGCTACACCTTC
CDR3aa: CASGTGVNYGYTF

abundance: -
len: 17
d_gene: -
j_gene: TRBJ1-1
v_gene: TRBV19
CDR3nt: TGTGCCAGTAGTTCCTCCGGGACTCGGAGAGGGGACACTGAAGCTTTCTTT
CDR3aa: CASSSSGTRRGDTEAFF

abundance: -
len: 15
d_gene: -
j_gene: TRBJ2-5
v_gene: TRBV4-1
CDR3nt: TGCGCCAGCAGCCGGAGGCGTTCCGCCCAAGAGACCCAGTACTTC
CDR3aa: CASSRRRSAQETQYF

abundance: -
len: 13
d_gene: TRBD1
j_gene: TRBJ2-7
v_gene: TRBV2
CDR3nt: TGTGCCAGCAGTGGTGACAGGGACTACGAGCAGTACTTC
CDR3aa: CASSGDRDYEQYF